This record covers a single T cell receptor beta chain. Authors' data handling: Junction-only immunoSEQ data arrived without quality scores, meaning filtering differed. The data were produced by immunoSEQ multiplex PCR, yet TCRdb's version contains in-frame clones alone and is incomplete. The V and J calls and clone size come from that table; D and trimming were worked out from the DNA. Of about 470,000 clones in the sample, roughly three quarters are singletons; the top ten hold roughly an eighth. Trimming removed 0 bases from V and 0 bases from J, with 9 bases in between. Germline values: CDR1 SGHAT, CDR2 FQNNGV. The CDR3 spans 16 residues. These data belong to a study of shared clonotypes between healthy human individuals. Donors had no recently reported acute infections or vaccinations and were HIV-negative.

The chain uses TRBV11-2 and TRBJ2-1; D is unclear. Sequencing was done on a sample of PBMCs. The sequence came from a middle-aged woman in good health. Some clones in this sample may be carry-over from other donors' samples. The CDR3 DNA sequence: TGTGCCAGCAGCTTAGATCCAGCGAACTCCTACAATGAGCAGTTCTTC. This translates into CASSLDPANSYNEQFF.